Below, 25 T cell receptor beta chains from the same sample are listed, as sequenced in a study of CXCR3-negative and CXCR3-positive naive CD8 T cells. The authors prepared UMI-labeled TRB cDNA libraries by 5' RACE. TCRdb reprocessed the 5' RACE reads; each CDR3 protein has one entry and no DNA is given. Found here are some 41,000 distinct CDR3 sequences; the top ten clones hold around 10%. The sequencing sample was made of memory CD8+ T cells from blood. Receptors were obtained from a human donor in good health. Some clones in this sample may be carry-over from other donors' samples.

The chain joins TRBV28 to TRBJ2-2. Per the germline V gene, CDR1 is MDHEN and CDR2 is SYDVKM. This CDR3 is built from 13 residues. The CDR3 sequence: CASSRSGTGELFF.

The chain joins TRBV25-1 to TRBJ2-7; TCRdb gives TRBD1 as the D gene, but with no DNA this cannot be confirmed. This CDR3 contains 15 residues. In germline, CDR1 is MGHDK, CDR2 SYGVNS. CDR3 protein: CASSDPGGDSYEQYF.

The genes are TRBV30 and TRBJ2-1; the TCRdb D gene call, TRBD1, has no DNA to confirm it. This CDR3 spans 12 amino acids. Germline loops: CDR1 GTSNPN, CDR2 SVGIG (reference sequence). The CDR3 sequence is CAWWDSYNEQFF.

V usage is TRBV5-1 and J usage is TRBJ1-2; TCRdb calls TRBD1, which cannot be checked without DNA. Germline V gives CDR1 SGHRS, CDR2 YFSETQ. The CDR3 sequence is 13 residues long. The CDR3 is CASAQQGDYGYTF.

The genes are TRBV11-2 and TRBJ2-2; checking the TCRdb D call of TRBD2 is not possible without DNA. The CDR3 runs to 18 residues. Germline V gives CDR1 SGHAT, CDR2 FQNNGV. CDR3 residues: CASSPGLAGAWDTGELFF.

This CDR3 is CSARAGDTEAFF. The chain uses TRBV20-1 and TRBJ1-1; there is no DNA to check the TCRdb D call of TRBD1. Looked up from germline, CDR1 is DFQATT and CDR2 is SNEGSKA (reference sequence). The CDR3 runs to 12 residues.

The V gene is TRBV7-2, the J gene TRBJ2-2. The CDR3 extends over 13 amino acids. CDR1 and CDR2 from the germline V gene are SGHTA and FQGNSA. CDR3 region: CASSFLDTGELFF.

V gene TRBV6-6 combines with J gene TRBJ2-7; TCRdb returns TRBD1, unconfirmable since there is no DNA. The germline V gene has CDR1 MNHNY and CDR2 SVGAGI (reference sequence). CDR3 length equals 17 residues. This CDR3 is CASSYSIGAPSLTEQYF.

The chain employs TRBV7-9 and TRBJ2-7; the D call from TCRdb, TRBD1, cannot be confirmed without DNA. The CDR3 length is 15 residues. From germline, CDR1 is SEHNR and CDR2 FQNEAQ (reference sequence). This chain's CDR3 is CASSHRDRGSYEQYF.

The chain has TRBV7-9 and TRBJ2-1. Looked up from germline, CDR1 is SEHNR and CDR2 is FQNEAQ (reference sequence). The CDR3 totals 16 residues. Here the CDR3 reads CASSPVVGLTYNEQFF.

The chain couples TRBV7-9 to TRBJ1-1; TCRdb gives TRBD1 as the D gene, but with no DNA this cannot be confirmed. Germline V gene lookup returns CDR1 SEHNR and CDR2 FQNEAQ (reference sequence). This CDR3 has 15 residues. CDR3 region: CASSLGTSGPDEAFF.

This clonotype registers medium-sized (0.01 to 0.1%) by frequency. V is TRBV20-1 and J is TRBJ2-1; TCRdb returns TRBD1, unconfirmable since there is no DNA. CDR1 and CDR2 (germline): DFQATT, SNEGSKA (reference sequence). The CDR3 has 12 amino acids. The CDR3 sequence is CSARVGDNEQFF.

J is TRBJ2-1 and V is TRBV20-1; TCRdb designates TRBD2, a call that cannot be tested without DNA. The CDR3 sequence is 18 residues long. Germline V gene sequence: CDR1 DFQATT, CDR2 SNEGSKA (reference sequence). CDR3 region: CSARDLNTAGGPYNEQFF.

J is TRBJ2-3 and V is TRBV12-3 or TRBV12-4; TCRdb reports TRBD2, a call that lacks DNA to check it against. CDR3 size: 17 residues. The CDR3 here is CASSTLGRGVSTDTQYF.

V is TRBV7-2 and J is TRBJ2-3. Germline V gives CDR1 SGHTA, CDR2 FQGNSA. The CDR3 totals 16 residues. The CDR3 region is CASSLGTAVNTDTQYF. Full variable domain (outside the CDR3, taken from reference TRBV7-2 and TRBJ2-3): GAGVSQSPSNKVTEKGKDVELRCDPISGHTALYWYRQSLGQGLEFLIYFQGNSAPDKSGLPSDRFSAERTGGSVSTLTIQRTQQEDSAVYLCASSLGTAVNTDTQYFGPGTRLTVL.

The chain links TRBV4-3 to TRBJ1-6; TCRdb calls TRBD1, which cannot be checked without DNA. The V gene's germline CDR1 is LGHNA and CDR2 YSLEER. This CDR3 spans 15 amino acids. The CDR3 reads CASSQDPRDTSPLHF.

The chain carries TRBV7-7 and TRBJ2-2; lacking DNA, the TRBD2 call made by TCRdb goes unchecked. This CDR3 has 21 amino acids. Germline V CDR1 and CDR2: SSHAT, FNYEAQ (reference sequence). Here the CDR3 reads CASSLGLLSGGPKMNTGELFF.

This chain links TRBV7-8 with TRBJ2-3; the D gene TCRdb calls, TRBD2, cannot be checked with no DNA. This CDR3 has 16 residues. Germline-derived CDR1 and CDR2 are SGHVS and FQNEAQ. The CDR3 spells CASSLSAGDSTDTQYF.

J is TRBJ2-7 and V is TRBV5-1; there is no DNA to check the TCRdb D call of TRBD1. This CDR3 contains 14 residues. CDR1 and CDR2 from the germline V gene are SGHRS and YFSETQ. The CDR3 is CASSLVDRVDEQYF. Supplemented by reference TRBV5-1 and TRBJ2-7, the full variable domain reads KAGVTQTPRYLIKTRGQQVTLSCSPISGHRSVSWYQQTPGQGLQFLFEYFSETQRNKGNFPGRFSGRQFSNSRSEMNVSTLELGDSALYLCASSLVDRVDEQYFGPGTRLTVT.

The chain recombines TRBV5-5 with TRBJ2-5; absent DNA, TCRdb's TRBD1 call cannot be checked. Per germline, CDR1 SGHKS and CDR2 YYEKEE (reference sequence). The CDR3 totals 15 residues. The CDR3 here is CASSLPGTGNETQYF.

V usage is TRBV4-3 and J usage is TRBJ1-5; TCRdb calls TRBD1, which cannot be checked without DNA. Germline CDR1 reads LGHNA; CDR2 reads YSLEER. This CDR3 is built from 18 residues. CDR3 protein: CASSQDRETGGDRQPQHF.

The chain has TRBV4-2 and TRBJ2-2; the TRBD2 assignment by TCRdb is unverifiable without DNA. The CDR3 runs to 15 residues. Germline CDR1 LGHNA, CDR2 YNFKEQ. This CDR3 is CASSPPLMTSGELFF.

This chain uses TRBV9 with TRBJ2-1; TCRdb picks TRBD1, but there is no DNA to check that call. This CDR3 region has 16 residues. Germline V gives CDR1 SGDLS, CDR2 YYNGEE. The CDR3: CASSVAGGVPYNEQFF.

The chain couples TRBV6-4 to TRBJ2-2; absent DNA, TCRdb's TRBD1 call cannot be checked. The CDR3 loop spans 14 amino acids. Germline V gene data show CDR1 as MRHNA and CDR2 as SNTAGT. The CDR3: CASSARGDTGELFF.

Judged by frequency, this clonotype is medium-sized. CDR3 loop: CASSTTGQGNTQYF. V usage is TRBV12-3 or TRBV12-4 and J usage is TRBJ2-3; TCRdb gives TRBD1 as the D gene, but with no DNA this cannot be confirmed. The CDR3 is made up of 14 amino acids.